The clone carrying this TCR beta chain was counted a few times. This specimen comes from a study of beta chain features in type 1 diabetes. With 6 bases clipped from V and 7 bases from J, the junction kept 5 bases outside the gene matches. The CDR3 consists of 13 residues. Germline CDR1 reads LNHDA; CDR2 reads SQIVND (reference sequence). The investigators reverse transcribed all of the isolated RNA, so they sequenced expressed TCRB transcripts. Sequencing used immunoSEQ multiplex PCR; TCRdb keeps in-frame clones, though not all of them. The profile shows fewer than 550,000 clones, 9.5% to 12% of them singletons.

V and J are TRBV19 and TRBJ2-2, with 7 bases fitting TRBD1. Sample: naive CD4+ T cells from blood. This receptor was taken from a woman aged 18-29 years in good health. CDR3 protein: CASRRDSYGELFF. CDR3 bases: TGTGCCAGTAGAAGGGACAGCTACGGGGAGCTGTTTTTT.